This TCR beta chain was documented in a study of T-cell memory formation after mild COVID-19. About this clonotype itself: Germline and junction disagree at one end, which may indicate a read error.

This CDR3 comprises 16 residues. Germline CDR1 is MNHEY and CDR2 is SVGAGI. TCRdb fed the 5' RACE reads into MiXCR, producing one record per CDR3 protein. The sample contains some 350,000 distinct CDR3 sequences, 15% of which appear only once. This TCR derives from a young man who had mild COVID-19 (a few samples of this study predate the infection). Cell type and time point are not known. The chain links TRBV6-5 to TRBJ2-7, with 8 bases aligning to TRBD2. Sequenced material: PBMCs or a T cell subset sorted from them (not recorded which). The CDR3: CASSYSGGADYYEQYF. In DNA form, the CDR3 reads TGTGCCAGCAGCTACTCGGGGGGGGCGGACTACTACGAGCAGTACTTC.